These T cell receptor beta chains were read from a single sample in a study of blood T cell repertoires in COVID-19. Method: immunoSEQ multiplex PCR; TCRdb's copy keeps in-frame clones and lacks some. This table holds 99,000 or so clones, roughly 82% found once. Material for sequencing was peripheral blood. The origin of the receptors is a man between 60 and 70 years old with acute or convalescent COVID-19. CDR3s include the opening cysteine and the closing phenylalanine or tryptophan. D genes are given only for firm matches. The size field is filled for only some rows; it gives once, few, many or a size class.

len,d_gene,abundance,v_gene,j_gene,CDR3nt,CDR3aa
15,TRBD1,NA,TRBV18,TRBJ1-2,TGTGCCAGCTCACCTGCAGGGGGCGCAGGGGTTGGCTACACCTTC,CASSPAGGAGVGYTF
14,NA,NA,TRBV3-1/TRBV3-2,TRBJ2-1,TGTGCCAGCAGCCAAGGGACACTTTACAATGAGCAGTTCTTC,CASSQGTLYNEQFF
15,TRBD1,NA,TRBV18,TRBJ1-3,TGTGCCAGCTCGTCACAGGGGGCGTCTGGAAACACCATATATTTT,CASSSQGASGNTIYF
15,NA,NA,TRBV3-1/TRBV3-2,TRBJ2-3,TGTGCCAGCAGCGACGACCGCTCTGCCGGGGATACGCAGTATTTT,CASSDDRSAGDTQYF
17,TRBD1,NA,TRBV11-3,TRBJ2-3,TGTGCCAGCAGCTATTCCTGGACAGGGGGAGTTGCAGATACGCAGTATTTT,CASSYSWTGGVADTQYF
13,TRBD1,NA,TRBV27,TRBJ1-1,TGTGCCAGCGGAGGACAGGACCTACATGAAGCTTTCTTT,CASGGQDLHEAFF
16,NA,NA,TRBV6-5,TRBJ1-2,TGTGCCAGCAGTTACTTCCGCGGCGAAGCTAACTATGGCTACACCTTC,CASSYFRGEANYGYTF
15,NA,NA,TRBV10-3,TRBJ2-2,TGTGCCATCAGTGAAGGCAGGGTGAACACCGGGGAGCTGTTTTTT,CAISEGRVNTGELFF
17,TRBD2,NA,TRBV7-8,TRBJ2-2,TGTGCCAGCAGCTTAGGATGGCGGGGGAAGAACACCGGGGAGCTGTTTTTT,CASSLGWRGKNTGELFF
15,TRBD2,few,TRBV5-4,TRBJ2-3,TGTGCCAGCAGCATCGGACTAGCGGGAGCAGATACGCAGTATTTT,CASSIGLAGADTQYF
13,NA,few,TRBV7-2,TRBJ2-7,TGTGCCAGCGGCGGGACAGACTCCTACGAGCAGTACTTC,CASGGTDSYEQYF
14,TRBD1,NA,TRBV5-1,TRBJ1-2,TGCGCCAGCAGCCTCGGACAGGTCCCCTATGGCTACACCTTC,CASSLGQVPYGYTF
13,NA,NA,TRBV11-3,TRBJ1-1,TGTGCCAGCAGCCCCCCAGGGCAGGGACTTGCTTTCTTT,CASSPPGQGLAFF
13,TRBD1,NA,TRBV4-2,TRBJ2-7,TGTGCCAGCAGCCTGACAGGGGGCTACGAGCAGTACTTC,CASSLTGGYEQYF
13,TRBD1,NA,TRBV14,TRBJ2-1,TGTGCCAGCAGCCCGGGACAGGTTGGTGAGCAGTTCTTC,CASSPGQVGEQFF
13,TRBD1,NA,TRBV7-3,TRBJ1-1,TGTGCCAGCAGTACTACAGGGGGGACTGAAGCTTTCTTT,CASSTTGGTEAFF
16,TRBD1,NA,TRBV18,TRBJ1-3,TGTGCCAGCTCACCGGGACAGGGGACCTCTGGAAACACCATATATTTT,CASSPGQGTSGNTIYF
15,NA,NA,TRBV5-5,TRBJ1-1,TGTGCCAGCAGCTTTGCCCGGAGTCAGAACACTGAAGCTTTCTTT,CASSFARSQNTEAFF
17,TRBD2,NA,TRBV7-9,TRBJ2-2,TGTGCCAGCAGCTCCCTAACTAGCGGGCTGAACACCGGGGAGCTGTTTTTT,CASSSLTSGLNTGELFF
15,NA,NA,TRBV4-1,TRBJ1-5,TGCGCCAGCAGCCAAGGCAGGGGTCTCAACCAGCCCCAGCATTTT,CASSQGRGLNQPQHF
12,NA,NA,TRBV2,TRBJ2-1,TGTGCCAGCAGTTCAGCGGCGGATGAGCAGTTCTTC,CASSSAADEQFF
13,NA,NA,TRBV20-1,TRBJ1-2,TGCAGTGCTAGTCCCAGGGCGGACTATGGCTACACCTTC,CSASPRADYGYTF
14,NA,NA,TRBV7-9,TRBJ1-1,TGTGCCAGCAGACCACAGACCGCGAACACTGAAGCTTTCTTT,CASRPQTANTEAFF
15,TRBD2,NA,TRBV6-5,TRBJ2-1,TGTGCCACCTACCTAGCGGGGGGGCTGGGGAATGAGCAGTTCTTC,CATYLAGGLGNEQFF
18,TRBD2,NA,TRBV5-5,TRBJ2-2,TGTGCCAGCAGCTTCGGACTAGCGGGATCCGCGAACACCGGGGAGCTGTTTTTT,CASSFGLAGSANTGELFF
15,NA,once,TRBV30,TRBJ1-2,TGTGCCTGGAGTGTAGGCGGGACTGCTAACTATGGCTACACCTTC,CAWSVGGTANYGYTF
12,TRBD1,NA,TRBV30,TRBJ1-1,TGTGCATGTCGGACAGGTAACACTGAAGCTTTCTTT,CACRTGNTEAFF
16,TRBD1,NA,TRBV20-1,TRBJ2-2,TGCAGTGCTAGTTCAGGGGGCAACAGGGACACCGGGGAGCTGTTTTTT,CSASSGGNRDTGELFF
14,TRBD1,NA,TRBV2,TRBJ1-5,TGTGCCAGCAGCAACAGGGGAAGCAATCAGCCCCAGCATTTT,CASSNRGSNQPQHF
8,NA,NA,TRBV7-3,TRBJ2-1,TGTGCCAGCAGGAGGCGGTTCTTC,CASRRRFF
13,TRBD1,NA,TRBV4-1,TRBJ1-2,TGCGCCAGCAGCCTCGGGACAGAGGGGGGCTACACCTTC,CASSLGTEGGYTF
12,NA,NA,TRBV28,TRBJ2-7,TGTGCCAGCACCTCCCTCGCCTACGAGCAGTACTTC,CASTSLAYEQYF
14,TRBD1,NA,TRBV5-1,TRBJ2-7,TGCGCCAGCAGGCCGACAGGGGGCACCTACGAGCAGTACTTC,CASRPTGGTYEQYF
16,TRBD2,once,TRBV7-3,TRBJ2-1,TGTGCCAGCAGCTCTCCGGGACTAGCGGGCAGAAATGAGCAGTTCTTC,CASSSPGLAGRNEQFF
16,NA,NA,TRBV7-2,TRBJ2-6,TGTGCCAGCAGCCGGGACACCAGCTCTGGGGCCAACGTCCTGACTTTC,CASSRDTSSGANVLTF
14,NA,NA,TRBV11-3,TRBJ1-1,TGTGCCAGCAGCCCAAGGGGCGGGAACACTGAAGCTTTCTTT,CASSPRGGNTEAFF
14,TRBD1,few,TRBV6-4,TRBJ1-6,TGTGCCAGCCCGACAGGGGCCGATAATTCACCCCTCCACTTT,CASPTGADNSPLHF
13,TRBD1,NA,TRBV6-5,TRBJ2-5,TGTGCCAGCAGAGAGACAGGGGCCGAGACCCAGTACTTC,CASRETGAETQYF
13,NA,few,TRBV28,TRBJ2-7,TGTGCCAGCTTACTGAGCACCACCTACGAGCAGTACTTC,CASLLSTTYEQYF
15,NA,NA,TRBV5-5,TRBJ2-3,TGTGCCAGCAGCCTGGAGACAGATCGCACAGATACGCAGTATTTT,CASSLETDRTDTQYF
16,TRBD1,NA,TRBV28,TRBJ1-5,TGTGCCAGCAGTCGTATAGGGACAGGACACAATCAGCCCCAGCATTTT,CASSRIGTGHNQPQHF
15,TRBD2,NA,TRBV19,TRBJ2-1,TGTGCCAGTAGTTCAAGCGGGGGCTCCTACAATGAGCAGTTCTTC,CASSSSGGSYNEQFF
13,TRBD2,NA,TRBV5-1,TRBJ2-7,TGCGCCAGCAGCAGGGAGGGGATGAACGAGCAGTACTTC,CASSREGMNEQYF